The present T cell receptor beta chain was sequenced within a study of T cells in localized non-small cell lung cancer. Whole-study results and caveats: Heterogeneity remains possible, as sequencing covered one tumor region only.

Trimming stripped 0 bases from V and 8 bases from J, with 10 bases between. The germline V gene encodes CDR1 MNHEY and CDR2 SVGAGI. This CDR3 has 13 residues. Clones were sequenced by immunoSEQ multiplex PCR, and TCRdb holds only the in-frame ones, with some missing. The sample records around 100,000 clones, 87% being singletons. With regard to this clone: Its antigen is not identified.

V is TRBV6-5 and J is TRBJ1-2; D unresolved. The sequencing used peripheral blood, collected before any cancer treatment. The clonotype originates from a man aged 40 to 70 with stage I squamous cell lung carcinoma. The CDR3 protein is CASSYSSRGGYTF. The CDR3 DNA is TGTGCCAGCAGTTACTCGAGCCGTGGCGGCTACACCTTC.